This TCR beta chain appears in the sequencing data of a study of molecular identifiers for immune sequencing clone quantification. On the study more broadly: Replicate experiments took RNA from about 20,000 or 100,000 naive CD8 cells, divided it five ways and sequenced four.

Naive CD8 T cells were FACS-sorted by CD8+CD4-CCR7+CD45RA+ markers. V shed 3 bases, J shed 4 bases, and the junction held 9 bases outside the gene matches. The CDR3 length is 17 residues. Germline loops: CDR1 SGHAT, CDR2 FQNNGV. TCRdb reanalysed the PCR reads using MiXCR and keeps one entry per CDR3 protein. The table includes about 54,000 distinct CDR3 sequences, 20% to 25% detected once. The sample was naive CD8+ T cells from blood, with Jurkat cell RNA spiked in. Subset specified: FACS-sorted CD8+CD4-CCR7+CD45RA+ naive T cells. V is TRBV11-2 and J is TRBJ2-3; TRBD2 matches 11 bases. This sequence originates from a human donor in good health. Some libraries in this study had Jurkat cell RNA spiked in. CDR3 protein: CASSLDIAGGPPDTQYF. The CDR3 region has the DNA TGTGCCAGCAGCTTGGACATAGCGGGGGGGCCGCCAGATACGCAGTATTTT.